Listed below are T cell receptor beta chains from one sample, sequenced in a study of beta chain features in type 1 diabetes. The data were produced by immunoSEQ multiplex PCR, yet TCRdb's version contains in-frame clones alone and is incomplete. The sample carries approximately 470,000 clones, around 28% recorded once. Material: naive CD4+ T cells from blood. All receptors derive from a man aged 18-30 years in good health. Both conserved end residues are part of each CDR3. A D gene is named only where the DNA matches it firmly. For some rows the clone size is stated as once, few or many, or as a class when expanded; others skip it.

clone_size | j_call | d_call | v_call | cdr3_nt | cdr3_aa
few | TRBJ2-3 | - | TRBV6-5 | TGTGCCAGCAGCCTCACAGGGTCCAGGGATACGCAGTATTTT | CASSLTGSRDTQYF
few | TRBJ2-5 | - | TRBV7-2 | TGTGCCAGCAGCTTAGTGCGTGGACAAGAGACCCAGTACTTC | CASSLVRGQETQYF
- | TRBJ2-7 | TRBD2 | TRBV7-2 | TGTGCCAGCAGCTTAGTTCGGGCTAGCGGGCTCTACGAGCAGTACTTC | CASSLVRASGLYEQYF
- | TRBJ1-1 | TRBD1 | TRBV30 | TGTGCCGCAGACAGGGGGACTGAAGCTTTCTTT | CAADRGTEAFF
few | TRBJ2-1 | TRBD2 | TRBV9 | TGTGCCAGCAGCGTAGCGGTGGCTAGCGGGTACAATGAGCAGTTCTTC | CASSVAVASGYNEQFF
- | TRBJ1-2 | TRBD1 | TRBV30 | TGTGCCTGGGGTCCCGGACAGGGGATCACCTTC | CAWGPGQGITF
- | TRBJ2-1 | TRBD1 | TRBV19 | TGTGCCAGTAGTAGCCAGGGGGCTTACAATGAGCAGTTCTTC | CASSSQGAYNEQFF
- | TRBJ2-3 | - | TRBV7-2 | TGTGCCAGCCGCCCGCAGCGGAGAAGCACAGATACGCAGTATTTT | CASRPQRRSTDTQYF
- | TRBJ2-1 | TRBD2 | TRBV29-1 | TGCAGCGTTGAGGGCGGGAGGGTCGATGAGCAGTTCTTC | CSVEGGRVDEQFF
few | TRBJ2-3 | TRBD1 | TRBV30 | TGTGCCTGGAGTGGGGGACAGTGGGCAGATACGCAGTATTTT | CAWSGGQWADTQYF
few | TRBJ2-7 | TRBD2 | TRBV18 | TGTGCCAGCTCACTGGGACTAGCCGGGTCCTACGAGCAGTACTTC | CASSLGLAGSYEQYF
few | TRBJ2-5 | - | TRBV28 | TGTGCCAGCAGTTACAGGGCTGAGACCCAGTACTTC | CASSYRAETQYF
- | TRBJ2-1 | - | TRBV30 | TGTGCCTGGAGTGGTATTAGTAACTACAATGAGCAGTTCTTC | CAWSGISNYNEQFF
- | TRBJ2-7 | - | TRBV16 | TGTGCCAGCAGCCAATCCGCCGGCGAGCAGTACTTC | CASSQSAGEQYF
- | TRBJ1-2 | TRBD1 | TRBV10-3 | TGTGCCATCAGTGAGTCGACGACAGGGATTGGCTACACCTTC | CAISESTTGIGYTF
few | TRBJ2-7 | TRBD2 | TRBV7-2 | TGTGCCAGCAGCTTAGAGCCTAGCGGTACCTACGAGCAGTACTTC | CASSLEPSGTYEQYF
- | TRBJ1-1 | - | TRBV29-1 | TGCAGCGCTGTCTTAGACCTGAACACTGAAGCTTTCTTT | CSAVLDLNTEAFF
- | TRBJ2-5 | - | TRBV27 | TGTGCCCTACGTAGCAGGGGTAGGAGTCGGGTAGAAGAGACCCAGTACTTC | CALRSRGRSRVEETQYF
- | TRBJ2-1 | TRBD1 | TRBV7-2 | TGTGCCAGCAGCCCTATGGACAGGTACAATGAGCAGTTCTTC | CASSPMDRYNEQFF
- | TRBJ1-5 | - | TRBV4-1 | TGCGCCAGCAGCCAAGGCCCAGGGGAAGGCAATCAGCCCCAGCATTTT | CASSQGPGEGNQPQHF
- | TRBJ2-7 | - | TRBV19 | TGTGCCAGTAGTGCCTCCCACGAGCAGTACTTC | CASSASHEQYF
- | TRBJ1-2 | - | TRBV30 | TGTGCCTGGACCTCCGATTATGGCTACACCTTC | CAWTSDYGYTF
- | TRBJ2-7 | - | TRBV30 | TGTGCCTGGAGTTGGGACTACGAGCAGTACTTC | CAWSWDYEQYF
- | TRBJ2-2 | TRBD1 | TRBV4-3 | TGCGCCAGCAGCCAGAGAAGACAGGGGGCGAACACCGGGGAGCTGTTTTTT | CASSQRRQGANTGELFF
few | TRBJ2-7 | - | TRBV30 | TGTGCCTGGAGTGGAGGGCCAGGGGTTTCCTACGAGCAGTACTTC | CAWSGGPGVSYEQYF
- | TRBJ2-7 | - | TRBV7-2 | TGTGCCAGCAGCCCCGGATGGGTGCAGTACTTC | CASSPGWVQYF
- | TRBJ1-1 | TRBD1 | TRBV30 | TGTGCCTGGACTAGGGACAGGGTGAACACTGAAGCTTTCTTT | CAWTRDRVNTEAFF
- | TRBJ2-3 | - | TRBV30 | TGTGCCGGGAGTTTCGGGCTAGGGGATACGCAGTATTTT | CAGSFGLGDTQYF
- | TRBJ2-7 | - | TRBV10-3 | TGTGCCATCAGTGAGTCAAACGAGCAGTACTTC | CAISESNEQYF
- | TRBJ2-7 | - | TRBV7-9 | TGTGCCAGCAGTGGAGCATCCACGTACGAGCAGTACTTC | CASSGASTYEQYF
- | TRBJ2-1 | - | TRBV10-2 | TGCGCCAGCAGCCCCATGAATGAGCAGTTCTTC | CASSPMNEQFF
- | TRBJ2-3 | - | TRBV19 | TGTGCCAGTGAGGAGGGGACAGATACGCAGTATTTT | CASEEGTDTQYF
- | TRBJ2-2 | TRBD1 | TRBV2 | TGTGCCAGCAGTGAGCGGACAGGGGCCACCGGGGAGCTGTTTTTT | CASSERTGATGELFF
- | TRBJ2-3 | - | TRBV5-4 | TGTGCCAGCAGCTTTAGCGGAGTCACAGATACGCAGTATTTT | CASSFSGVTDTQYF
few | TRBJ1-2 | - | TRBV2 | TGTGCCAGCAGTGAAGATATGTGGTCCGTTGGCTACACCTTC | CASSEDMWSVGYTF
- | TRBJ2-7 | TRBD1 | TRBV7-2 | TGTGCCAGCAGCTTGACCGGGACAGGGGGCACCTACGAGCAGTACTTC | CASSLTGTGGTYEQYF
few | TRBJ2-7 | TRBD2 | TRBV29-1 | TGCAGCGTCCGAGCGGGAGGAAGCTCCTACGAGCAGTACTTC | CSVRAGGSSYEQYF
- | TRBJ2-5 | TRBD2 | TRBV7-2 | TGTGCCAGCAGCTTCGGACTAGCGGGGACCCAGTACTTC | CASSFGLAGTQYF
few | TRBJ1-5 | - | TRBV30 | TGTGCCTGGGCCGGGGGCAATCAGCCCCAGCATTTT | CAWAGGNQPQHF
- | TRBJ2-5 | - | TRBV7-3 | TGCGCCAGCAGCCAACTTACGAACCAAGAGACCCAGTACTTC | CASSQLTNQETQYF